Here is one T cell receptor beta chain with its context. Original analysis: How many nucleated cells were present was estimated from reference gene primer amplification. Generated by immunoSEQ multiplex PCR, the TCRdb table keeps only in-frame clones and is missing some. V and J calls plus clone size are reproduced from that table; the DNA served to infer D and trimming. The sample includes tens of thousands of clones, over 70% of them seen just once. The sample is drawn from a study of blood T cell repertoires in COVID-19. At the level of the study: The study drew acute and convalescent COVID-19 samples from the United States, Italy and Spain. Sources were T cells, B-cell-depleted T cells, or PBMCs; the material itself was cDNA or gDNA.

After removal of 1 base from V and 8 bases from J, the junction contained 4 bases not matched to a gene. Germline lookup yields CDR1 LGHDT and CDR2 YNNKEL (reference sequence). The CDR3 consists of 16 residues. The receptor comes from a man between 65 and 85 years old with acute or convalescent COVID-19. The V and J genes are TRBV3-1 (or the pseudogene TRBV3-2) and TRBJ2-1; TRBD2 matches at 14 bases. The material sequenced was peripheral blood. CDR3 sequence reads: CASSQGTSGGYHEQFF. The DNA of the CDR3 is TGTGCCAGCAGCCAAGGGACTAGCGGGGGGTACCATGAGCAGTTCTTC.